One sample yielded the 18 T cell receptor beta chains listed below, sequenced in a study of blood T cell repertoires in COVID-19. Using immunoSEQ multiplex PCR, the repertoire was profiled, and TCRdb retains in-frame clones only, with some absent. The sample consists of 240,000 or so clones, 70% to 90% of them appearing once. The source material was peripheral blood. These receptors came from a woman younger than 45 with acute or convalescent COVID-19.

The chain has TRBV6-5 and TRBJ1-1; no clear D gene. The germline V gene has CDR1 MNHEY and CDR2 SVGAGI. There are 13 residues in the CDR3. Trimming shortened V by 6 bases and J by 4 bases, and 12 bases separated the two germline ends. The CDR3, as DNA: TGTGCCAGCAGCCAAGGACTGTTCACTGAAGCTTTCTTT. Translation gives CASSQGLFTEAFF.

The chain combines TRBV27 with TRBJ2-7, with 8 positions matching TRBD1. CDR3 length equals 14 residues. Germline CDR1 reads MNHEY; CDR2 reads SMNVEV (reference sequence). V was clipped by 5 bases and J by 3 bases; unmatched bases: 6. CDR3 sequence: CASSLGQGNYEQYF. CDR3 coding DNA: TGTGCCAGCAGTCTCGGACAGGGAAACTACGAGCAGTACTTC.

This clone was detected a few times. The chain has TRBV10-3 and TRBJ2-3; 9 bases fit TRBD2. The germline CDR1 and CDR2 sequences are ENHRY and SYGVKD. The V gene end was trimmed by 0 bases and the J gene end by 2 bases; junction bases not matched to a gene: 3. The CDR3 consists of 16 residues. CDR3 in amino acids: CAISESGTSNTDTQYF. As DNA, the CDR3 is TGTGCCATCAGTGAGTCTGGGACTAGCAACACAGATACGCAGTATTTT.

V gene TRBV27 combines with J gene TRBJ2-1, with D tentatively TRBD1 (6 bases). This CDR3 has 16 amino acids. Germline CDR1 is MNHEY and CDR2 is SMNVEV (reference sequence). V was clipped by 6 bases and J by 3 bases, with 18 bases between them. DNA for the CDR3: TGTGCCAGCAGAAAGGGGGACACAGGTTACTACAATGAGCAGTTCTTC. The encoded protein is CASRKGDTGYYNEQFF.

CDR3 DNA sequence: TGCAGCGCCCTGGGAGGTAGCGGGAGGGTTTCAGATACGCAGTATTTT. This codes for CSALGGSGRVSDTQYF. The chain links TRBV29-1 to TRBJ2-3; 11 bases line up with TRBD2. This CDR3 spans 16 amino acids. Germline V gene lookup returns CDR1 SQVTM and CDR2 ANQGSEA. Trimming removed 7 bases from V and 4 bases from J; junction bases left unmatched: 13.

The chain recombines TRBV19 with TRBJ1-2; D ambiguous. Germline assignment: CDR1 LNHDA and CDR2 SQIVND (reference sequence). V lost 3 bases to trimming and J lost 2 bases, with 7 bases between them. The CDR3 length is 13 residues. Here the CDR3 DNA reads TGTGCCAGTAGTATTCCCCCAAACTATGGCTACACCTTC. This gives the protein CASSIPPNYGYTF.

The CDR3 region has the DNA TGTGCCACCAGTGATCTTGGCCACACGAACACCGGGGAGCTGTTTTTT. Translating it yields CATSDLGHTNTGELFF. V and J are TRBV24-1 and TRBJ2-2; D not certain. From germline, CDR1 is KGHDR and CDR2 SFDVKD. The CDR3 is 16 residues long. Trimming stripped 3 bases from V and 0 bases from J, with 10 bases between.

This clone was found a few times. The J gene is TRBJ1-5, the V gene TRBV2, with D possibly TRBD1 on 5 matching bases. V was shortened by 6 bases and J by 3 bases, with 12 bases between the two germline ends. The CDR3 has 14 residues. Germline CDR1 and CDR2: SNHLY and FYNNEI. CDR3 amino acids: CASRERTPNQPQHF. CDR3 nucleotide sequence: TGTGCCAGCAGAGAGAGGACACCCAATCAGCCCCAGCATTTT. Filled out from reference TRBV2 and TRBJ1-5, the complete variable domain reads EPEVTQTPSHQVTQMGQEVILRCVPISNHLYFYWYRQILGQKVEFLVSFYNNEISEKSEIFDDQFSVERPDGSNFTLKIRSTKLEDSAMYFCASRERTPNQPQHFGDGTRLSIL.

The chain has TRBV12-5 and TRBJ2-1, with 8 nucleotides matching TRBD2. Germline-derived CDR1 and CDR2 are LGHNT and FRNRAP. The CDR3 is made up of 17 amino acids. J was trimmed by 9 bases and V by 2 bases; bases with no gene match: 15. The DNA for the CDR3 is TGTGCTAGTGGTTTGTCGCCCCCGACAGCGGGAGTAGTTGAGCAGTTCTTC. Translated, it gives CASGLSPPTAGVVEQFF.

Here the CDR3 reads CASTYRVTGELFF. The CDR3 region has the DNA TGTGCCAGCACCTATCGGGTAACCGGGGAGCTGTTTTTT. This chain uses TRBV9 with TRBJ2-2; D gene ambiguous. This CDR3 has 13 amino acids. Germline values: CDR1 SGDLS, CDR2 YYNGEE. V dropped 6 bases and J dropped 5 bases, with 11 bases sitting between them.

The chain is built from TRBV7-7 and TRBJ2-2; 11 nucleotides agree with TRBD1. The CDR3 runs 16 residues. V trimming: 5 bases; J trimming: 5 bases; junction bases outside the gene matches: 7. The V gene's germline CDR1 is SSHAT and CDR2 FNYEAQ (reference sequence). CDR3 nucleotide sequence: TGTGCCAGCAGCCACCCCGGGACAGGGGGTACCGGGGAGCTGTTTTTT. Its translation is CASSHPGTGGTGELFF.

The chain combines TRBV9 with TRBJ1-3; possibly TRBD1 for D (6 bases). Germline CDR1 and CDR2: SGDLS and YYNGEE. The CDR3 spans 15 residues. V lost 3 bases to trimming and J lost 2 bases, with 12 bases between them. In nucleotides, the CDR3 is TGTGCCAGCAGCGAGGGGGTTAATCCTGGAAACACCATATATTTT. Its protein product is CASSEGVNPGNTIYF. Full variable domain (rest looked up from reference TRBV9 and TRBJ1-3): DSGVTQTPKHLITATGQRVTLRCSPRSGDLSVYWYQQSLDQGLQFLIQYYNGEERAKGNILERFSAQQFPDLHSELNLSSLELGDSALYFCASSEGVNPGNTIYFGEGSWLTVV.

This clone was observed a handful of times. The chain has TRBV6-4 and TRBJ2-3; 10 bases map to TRBD1. This CDR3 has 14 amino acids. CDR1 and CDR2 (germline): MRHNA, SNTAGT. J gave up 4 bases and V 2 bases, and 0 bases lay outside the gene matches. CDR3 coding DNA: TGTGCCAGCAGTGACGGGACAGGGGCAGATACGCAGTATTTT. This encodes CASSDGTGADTQYF.

This chain uses TRBV12-5 with TRBJ1-4; TRBD1 matches 8 bases. V trimming: 2 bases; J trimming: 5 bases; junction bases outside the gene matches: 7. Germline V gene data show CDR1 as LGHNT and CDR2 as FRNRAP. The CDR3 length is 16 residues. The CDR3 nucleotides are TGTGCTAGTGGTTTGCCCGACAGGGGAGTCAATGAAAAACTGTTTTTT. It encodes CASGLPDRGVNEKLFF. The full variable domain, with the rest looked up from reference TRBV12-5 and TRBJ1-4, is DARVTQTPRHKVTEMGQEVTMRCQPILGHNTVFWYRQTMMQGLELLAYFRNRAPLDDSGMPKDRFSAEMPDATLATLKIQPSEPRDSAVYFCASGLPDRGVNEKLFFGSGTQLSVL.

With regard to this clone: This same CDR3 is encoded by further DNA sequences in the sample. CDR3 nucleotide sequence: TGTGCCAGCAGGGGACAGGGGAATTCACCCCTCCACTTT. This sequence encodes CASRGQGNSPLHF. The chain links TRBV6-5 to TRBJ1-6, with 10 bases lining up with TRBD1. The CDR3 contains 13 residues. Germline CDR1 is MNHEY and CDR2 is SVGAGI. J gave up 7 bases and V 6 bases, and 0 bases lay outside the gene matches.

The chain links TRBV25-1 to TRBJ2-7; 7 bases align to TRBD1. Per the germline V gene, CDR1 is MGHDK and CDR2 is SYGVNS. The CDR3 is 13 amino acids. Unmatched junction bases numbered 4, after V lost 3 bases and J lost 5 bases. DNA for the CDR3: TGTGCCAGCAGTGATACAGGGGACCACGAGCAGTACTTC. Its protein product is CASSDTGDHEQYF.

CDR3 residues: CASTRLGGQPQHF. As DNA, the CDR3 is TGTGCCAGCACAAGATTAGGAGGCCAGCCCCAGCATTTT. The chain uses TRBV12-3 or TRBV12-4 and TRBJ1-5, with D unresolved. V gave up 7 bases and J gave up 7 bases, with 14 bases separating them. The CDR3 covers 13 residues.

The chain links TRBV7-7 to TRBJ2-2; 14 bases match TRBD2. V gave up 5 bases and J gave up 4 bases; unmatched junction bases: 3. The V gene's germline CDR1 is SSHAT and CDR2 FNYEAQ (reference sequence). The CDR3 extends over 16 amino acids. The CDR3 DNA reads as TGTGCCAGCAGCAAGACTAGCGGGAGGGTCACCGGGGAGCTGTTTTTT. Translation gives CASSKTSGRVTGELFF.